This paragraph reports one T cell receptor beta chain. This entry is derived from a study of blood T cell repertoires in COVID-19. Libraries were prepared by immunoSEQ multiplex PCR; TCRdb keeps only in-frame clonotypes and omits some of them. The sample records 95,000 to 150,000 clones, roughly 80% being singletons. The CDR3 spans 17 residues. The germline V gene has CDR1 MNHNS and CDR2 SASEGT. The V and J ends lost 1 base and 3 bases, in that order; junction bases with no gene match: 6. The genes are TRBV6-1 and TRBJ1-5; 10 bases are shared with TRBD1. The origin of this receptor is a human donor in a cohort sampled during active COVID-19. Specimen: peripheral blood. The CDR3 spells CASSEDPGQGINQPQHF. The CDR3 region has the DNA TGTGCCAGCAGTGAAGATCCGGGACAGGGGATCAATCAGCCCCAGCATTTT.